This T cell receptor beta chain was captured in a study of blood T cell repertoires in COVID-19. The method was immunoSEQ multiplex PCR; TCRdb's version includes in-frame clones alone and lacks a portion of them. The data show approximately 290,000 clones, roughly 88% seen once. The germline CDR1 and CDR2 sequences are SGHDN and FVKESK. This CDR3 spans 14 amino acids. V was shortened by 4 bases and J by 8 bases, with 17 bases between the two germline ends. The rearrangement links TRBV14 to TRBJ1-1, with TRBD1 as a possible D gene (6 bases). The receptor's source is a human donor with COVID-19, enrolled during active disease. The donor label of this sample is uncertain. The sequencing input was peripheral blood. The CDR3 nucleotides read TGTGCCAGCAGCCTCTACCAGGGGCCGGGCGAAGCTTTCTTT. This codes for CASSLYQGPGEAFF.